The clone carrying this T cell receptor beta chain occurred a few times. This sample is part of a study of radiotherapy plus CTLA-4 blockade in lung cancer. The germline V gene has CDR1 LGHNA and CDR2 YNFKEQ. The V end was cut by 0 bases, the J end by 8 bases, with 10 bases between. The CDR3 totals 13 residues. Measured with immunoSEQ multiplex PCR; TCRdb has only the in-frame clones, and not every one. This table holds 80,000 to 100,000 clones, 85% to 90% found once. The V and J genes are TRBV4-2 and TRBJ1-1, with D possibly being TRBD1 (5 bases). The sequence was collected from a human donor with non-small cell lung cancer that progressed on radiotherapy plus ipilimumab. Sequenced material: peripheral blood, taken from a patient treated with radiotherapy plus ipilimumab. Here the CDR3 DNA reads TGTGCCAGCAGCCAAGATTCGGGGGGAGAAGCTTTCTTT. Translation gives CASSQDSGGEAFF.